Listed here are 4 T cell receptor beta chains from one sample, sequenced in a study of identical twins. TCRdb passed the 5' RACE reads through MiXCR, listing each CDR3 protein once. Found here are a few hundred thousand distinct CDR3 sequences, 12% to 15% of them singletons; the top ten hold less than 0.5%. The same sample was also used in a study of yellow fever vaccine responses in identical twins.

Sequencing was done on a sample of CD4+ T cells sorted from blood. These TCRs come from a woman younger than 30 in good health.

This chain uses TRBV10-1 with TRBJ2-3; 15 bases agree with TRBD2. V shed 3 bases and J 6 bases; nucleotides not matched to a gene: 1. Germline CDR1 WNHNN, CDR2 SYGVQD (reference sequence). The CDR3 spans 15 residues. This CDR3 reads CASSDGTSGRDTQYF. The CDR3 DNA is TGCGCCAGCAGTGACGGGACTAGCGGGAGGGATACGCAGTATTTT.

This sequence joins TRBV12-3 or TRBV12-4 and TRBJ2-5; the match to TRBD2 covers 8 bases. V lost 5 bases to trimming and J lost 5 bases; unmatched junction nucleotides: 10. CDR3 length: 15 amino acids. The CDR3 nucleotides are TGTGCCAGCAGTCAGAGCGGGAGTAGGGGGGAGACCCAGTACTTC. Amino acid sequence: CASSQSGSRGETQYF.

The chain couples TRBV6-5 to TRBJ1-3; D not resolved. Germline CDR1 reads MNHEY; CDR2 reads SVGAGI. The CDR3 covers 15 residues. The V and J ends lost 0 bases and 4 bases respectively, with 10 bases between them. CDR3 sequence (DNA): TGTGCCAGCAGTTACTCGATCGGATCCGGAAACACCATATATTTT. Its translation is CASSYSIGSGNTIYF.

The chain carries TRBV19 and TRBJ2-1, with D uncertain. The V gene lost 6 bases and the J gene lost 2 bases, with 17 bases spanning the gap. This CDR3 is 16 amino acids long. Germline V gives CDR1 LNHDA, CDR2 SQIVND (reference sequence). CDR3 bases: TGTGCCAGTAGCAGGAATTTGGGCATCGCCTACAATGAGCAGTTCTTC. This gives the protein CASSRNLGIAYNEQFF. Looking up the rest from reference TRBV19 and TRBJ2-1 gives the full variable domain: DGGITQSPKYLFRKEGQNVTLSCEQNLNHDAMYWYRQDPGQGLRLIYYSQIVNDFQKGDIAEGYSVSREKKESFPLTVTSAQKNPTAFYLCASSRNLGIAYNEQFFGPGTRLTVL.